A selection of T cell receptor beta chains follows, all from one sample in a study of blood T cell repertoires in COVID-19. TCRdb's table, derived via immunoSEQ multiplex PCR, lists solely in-frame clones and lacks some. The sample gives 150,000 to 200,000 clones, approximately 85% of which show up once; 11% is in the top ten. Sequencing was performed on peripheral blood. These receptors came from a man aged 60 to 75 with active or convalescent COVID-19. The CDR3 runs from the conserved cysteine through the conserved F or W. The D gene is left open where the match is weak. Expanded clones are given a class, and other clones once, few, many or no size at all.

J,size,V,D,DNA,CDR3
TRBJ2-1,-,TRBV9,TRBD2,TGTGCCAGCAGCATCACAGTACCAAATAGCGGGAGCGGGTACAATGAGCAGTTCTTC,CASSITVPNSGSGYNEQFF
TRBJ1-2,-,TRBV7-2,TRBD1,TGTGCCAGCAGCTTAGGAGGGGGCCCTTATGGCTACACCTTC,CASSLGGGPYGYTF
TRBJ2-5,once,TRBV7-2,TRBD2,TGTGCCGGCGGGGGGCTAGCGGGAGAGACCCAGTACTTC,CAGGGLAGETQYF
TRBJ1-1,-,TRBV6-5,TRBD1,TGTGCCACCCTAGGGACAGAGAACACTGAAGCTTTCTTT,CATLGTENTEAFF
TRBJ2-7,-,TRBV4-1,-,TGCGCCAGCAGCCAAGAGGACAGATCTTACGAGCAGTACTTC,CASSQEDRSYEQYF
TRBJ2-5,-,TRBV5-4,TRBD2,TGTGCCAGCAGCTGGGGAGGGAGCGACCAAGAGACCCAGTACTTC,CASSWGGSDQETQYF
TRBJ2-7,-,TRBV28,-,TGTGCCAGCAGTACCGCAGGGTCAGACACCTACGAGCAGTACTTC,CASSTAGSDTYEQYF
TRBJ1-5,-,TRBV5-1,-,TGCGCCAGCAGCTTGGCGGGGGACAATCAGCCCCAGCATTTT,CASSLAGDNQPQHF
TRBJ1-2,-,TRBV12-3/TRBV12-4,-,TGTGCCAGCAGTTTCTCAGGTTACGGCTACACCTTC,CASSFSGYGYTF
TRBJ1-1,-,TRBV2,TRBD1,TGTGCCAGCACTAAACAGGGGGCGGTGAACACTGAAGCTTTCTTT,CASTKQGAVNTEAFF
TRBJ2-1,-,TRBV6-5,-,TGTGCCAGCAGACGGGACTCTGACTCCTACAATGAGCAGTTCTTC,CASRRDSDSYNEQFF
TRBJ1-4,-,TRBV3-1/TRBV3-2,-,TGTGCCAGCAGCCTACAAGCAACTAATGAAAAACTGTTTTTT,CASSLQATNEKLFF
TRBJ1-5,-,TRBV7-9,-,TGTGCCAGCAGTCGATCGGATCAGCCCCAGCATTTT,CASSRSDQPQHF
TRBJ2-7,-,TRBV15,TRBD1,TGTGCCACCAGCAAGGGCCAGGTGGATAGGGGGCGTCGGGAGCAGTACTTC,CATSKGQVDRGRREQYF
TRBJ2-1,-,TRBV6-5,TRBD2,TGTGCCAGCACCCCGCGGGGGGCAGGCAATGAGCAGTTCTTC,CASTPRGAGNEQFF